Following are 8 T cell receptor beta chains from one sample sequenced in a study of PD-1 blockade in classical Hodgkin lymphoma. TCRdb keeps only in-frame clones here, not all; method: immunoSEQ multiplex PCR. The table has some 95,000 clones, just over 90% seen once. Time point given: cycle 4 day 1 (C4D1), after more than five weeks of nivolumab. Brentuximab vedotin exposure varied among the patients, all of whom had relapsed after autologous stem cell transplantation. Sequenced material: peripheral blood mononuclear cells (PBMCs), taken before the fourth cycle of nivolumab. These receptors were collected from a human donor with classical Hodgkin lymphoma.

This clone was counted once. The J gene is TRBJ2-2, the V gene TRBV6-6; no clear D gene. The CDR3 extends over 16 amino acids. The V and J ends lost 6 bases and 1 base respectively, with 15 bases between them. Germline V lookup: CDR1 MNHNY, CDR2 SVGAGI (reference sequence). DNA of the CDR3: TGTGCCAGCAGCTCTCGGTTCGGCCAGAACACCGGGGAGCTGTTTTTT. It is translated as CASSSRFGQNTGELFF.

V gene TRBV9 combines with J gene TRBJ1-6, with D uncertain. The germline V gene has CDR1 SGDLS and CDR2 YYNGEE. V lost 5 bases and J lost 8, with 14 bases in between. The CDR3 loop spans 14 amino acids. The CDR3 reads CASRGWSDDSPLHF. CDR3 DNA sequence: TGTGCCAGCAGGGGGTGGTCAGATGATTCACCCCTCCACTTT.

The rearrangement joins TRBV5-4 to TRBJ2-5; D is unresolved. Germline loops: CDR1 SGHNT, CDR2 YYREEE (reference sequence). The CDR3 consists of 13 residues. V gave up 3 bases and J gave up 4 bases, with 10 bases separating them. CDR3 region: CASSYDSGETQYF. As DNA, the CDR3 is TGTGCCAGCAGCTATGACTCGGGAGAGACCCAGTACTTC.

The chain links TRBV11-2 to TRBJ2-3, with D possibly being TRBD2 (5 bases). The CDR3 has 13 residues. The V end lost 8 bases, the J end lost 3 bases, and 12 bases lay between the germline ends. The germline gives CDR1 SGHAT, CDR2 FQNNGV. CDR3 DNA sequence: TGTGCCAGCGGCCGGGATCTAACAGATACGCAGTATTTT. Translating gives CASGRDLTDTQYF.

This clone was counted a few times. The genes are TRBV19 and TRBJ2-1; a possible D gene is TRBD2 (6 bases). This CDR3 is 15 amino acids long. CDR1 LNHDA and CDR2 SQIVND come from the germline V gene (reference sequence). Trimming took 1 base from V and 5 from J, leaving 12 bases between them. The CDR3 reads CASSIGGTRNNEQFF. CDR3 DNA sequence: TGTGCCAGTAGTATAGGCGGGACGAGGAACAATGAGCAGTTCTTC.

The V and J genes are TRBV29-1 and TRBJ1-2, with a weak D call TRBD1 (5 bases). V was clipped by 8 bases and J by 3 bases, with 13 bases between them. Germline lookup yields CDR1 SQVTM and CDR2 ANQGSEA. The CDR3 is 12 residues long. CDR3 loop: CSSTGTDYGYTF. The DNA for the CDR3 is TGCAGCTCTACCGGGACTGACTATGGCTACACCTTC.

This chain connects TRBV6-5 to TRBJ1-2, with D unresolved. The ends were cut back, 6 bases at V and 2 bases at J, with 13 bases in the middle. The V gene's germline CDR1 is MNHEY and CDR2 SVGAGI. This CDR3 comprises 14 residues. The CDR3 nucleotides are TGTGCCAGCAGGAACCGAGGAGGAAACTATGGCTACACCTTC. Residues: CASRNRGGNYGYTF.

The chain recombines TRBV7-6 with TRBJ1-4, with 9 bases fitting TRBD1. Germline lookup yields CDR1 SGHVS and CDR2 FNYEAQ. The CDR3 length is 16 residues. Losses at the gene ends were 0 bases for V and 8 bases for J; bases not matched to a gene: 7. The CDR3 coding sequence is TGTGCCAGCAGCTTAGCGCAGGGACAGGGTGAAGAAAAACTGTTTTTT. Its protein product is CASSLAQGQGEEKLFF.